Sequencing of this T cell receptor (beta chain) was carried out in a study of blood T cell repertoires in COVID-19. On the study more broadly: COVID-19 samples, acute and convalescent, were from the United States, Italy and Spain. Sources were T cells, B-cell-depleted T cells, or PBMCs; the material itself was cDNA or gDNA.

The germline V and J ends were trimmed by 3 bases and 0 bases, with 9 bases remaining between them. The CDR3 contains 15 residues. Germline CDR1 is LNHDA and CDR2 is SQIVND (reference sequence). In the authors' workflow: Estimation of nucleated cell counts was performed using reference gene primer amplification. Clones were read by immunoSEQ multiplex PCR, and TCRdb kept only the in-frame ones, dropping some. The V and J calls and the clone size are those of that table, but D and trimming were determined from the DNA. Of around 150,000 clones listed, about 80% are singletons. This chain connects TRBV19 to TRBJ2-1; tentatively, D is TRBD2 (5 bases). Specimen: peripheral blood. The source of this sequence is a woman at least 80 years old with acute or convalescent COVID-19. The CDR3 DNA reads TGTGCCAGTAGTATGGACTCGAGCTCCTACAATGAGCAGTTCTTC. Its protein product is CASSMDSSSYNEQFF. Full variable domain (rest looked up from reference TRBV19 and TRBJ2-1): DGGITQSPKYLFRKEGQNVTLSCEQNLNHDAMYWYRQDPGQGLRLIYYSQIVNDFQKGDIAEGYSVSREKKESFPLTVTSAQKNPTAFYLCASSMDSSSYNEQFFGPGTRLTVL.